The 2 T cell receptor beta chains reported below all come from one sample, sequenced in a study of beta chain features in type 1 diabetes. The isolated RNA, all of it, was reverse transcribed, so expressed TCRB transcripts were what got sequenced. Sequencing used immunoSEQ multiplex PCR; TCRdb keeps in-frame clones, though not all of them. The data contain 620,000 or so clones, about 14% of them singletons. The source material was naive CD4+ T cells from blood. All receptors come from a man younger than 35 in good health.

This clone was observed a handful of times. CDR3 in amino acids: CAISKNSNQPQHF. The DNA for the CDR3 is TGTGCCATCAGTAAGAATAGCAATCAGCCCCAGCATTTT. The V call is TRBV10-3, the J call TRBJ1-5, with D unclear. Trimming stripped 5 bases from V and 0 bases from J, with 5 bases between. Germline V gene lookup returns CDR1 ENHRY and CDR2 SYGVKD. The CDR3 is made up of 13 amino acids.

This clone was seen more than once but under ten times. This rearrangement joins TRBV2 to TRBJ2-1, with TRBD1 matching 7 bases. Germline loops: CDR1 SNHLY, CDR2 FYNNEI. The J segment lost 9 bases and the V segment lost 6 bases, leaving 8 bases of the junction unmatched. This CDR3 is 13 amino acids long. Here the CDR3 DNA reads TGTGCCAGCAGGGCCGCACAGGGGATTGAGCAGTTCTTC. This sequence encodes CASRAAQGIEQFF.